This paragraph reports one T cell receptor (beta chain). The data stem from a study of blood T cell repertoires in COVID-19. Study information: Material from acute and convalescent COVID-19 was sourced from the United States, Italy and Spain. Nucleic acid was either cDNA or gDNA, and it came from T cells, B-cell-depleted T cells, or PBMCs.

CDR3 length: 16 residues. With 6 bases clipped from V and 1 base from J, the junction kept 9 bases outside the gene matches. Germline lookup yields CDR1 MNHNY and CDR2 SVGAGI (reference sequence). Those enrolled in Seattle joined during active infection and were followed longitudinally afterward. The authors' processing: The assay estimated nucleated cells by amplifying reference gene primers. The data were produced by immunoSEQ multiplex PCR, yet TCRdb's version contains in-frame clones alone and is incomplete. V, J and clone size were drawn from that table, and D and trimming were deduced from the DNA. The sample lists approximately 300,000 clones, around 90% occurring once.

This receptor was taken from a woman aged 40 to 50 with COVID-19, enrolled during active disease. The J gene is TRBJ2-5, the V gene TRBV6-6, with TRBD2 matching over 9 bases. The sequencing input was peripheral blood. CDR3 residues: CASSWRGGVGQETQYF. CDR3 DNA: TGTGCCAGCAGCTGGCGGGGGGGGGTAGGCCAAGAGACCCAGTACTTC.